Listed below are T cell receptor beta chains from one sample, sequenced in a study of cytomegalovirus exposure and HLA in healthy donors. Profiling relied on immunoSEQ multiplex PCR, and the TCRdb table lists in-frame clones only, not all of them. The table has about 270,000 clones, around 66% seen once. Sequenced sample: PBMCs. The receptors derive from a female donor in good health and CMV-seronegative. Each CDR3 is given with its conserved first and last residue.

cdr3_length | v_call | cdr3_aa
13 | TRBV29-1 | CSVEEGPFYEQYF
14 | TRBV18 | CASSPTGPNQPQHF
14 | TRBV28 | CASSPQGLGVEQYF
14 | TRBV4-2 | CASSPGRDKDGYTF
13 | TRBV27 | CASWDSTGTEAFF
15 | TRBV4-1 | CASSPAGQGSYEQYF
14 | TRBV11-3 | CASSPGVTNEKLFF
16 | TRBV28 | CASKGTGVVRGNTIYF
14 | TRBV13 | CASSSRGARGKLFF
13 | TRBV5-4 | CASSLGAGYGYTF
14 | TRBV7-6 | CASSLNPGTDTQYF
13 | TRBV21-1 | CAGTGGVNTEAFF
13 | TRBV27 | CASSWTGSYEQYF
16 | TRBV13 | CASSLRGQRPSYEQYF
14 | TRBV2 | CASSPTGTGEPQHF
16 | TRBV4-1 | CASSQEGSGLYDTQYF